The 8 T cell receptor beta chains below all came from one sample that was sequenced in a study of blood T cell repertoires in COVID-19. Clones were sequenced by immunoSEQ multiplex PCR, and TCRdb holds only the in-frame ones, with some missing. The repertoire has some 200,000 clones, 84% of them found once; the top ten carry about 5.1%. Sequencing was done on a sample of peripheral blood. Every receptor here comes from a woman aged 55-70 years who had recovered from COVID-19.

This sequence joins TRBV12-3 or TRBV12-4 and TRBJ2-7; 8 bases match TRBD1. Trimming removed 5 bases from V and 4 bases from J; junction bases left unmatched: 4. The CDR3 sequence is 13 residues long. The CDR3: CASSTGQGYEQYF. CDR3 DNA: TGTGCCAGCAGTACCGGACAGGGTTACGAGCAGTACTTC.

The V gene is TRBV6-5, the J gene TRBJ2-3; a weak D match, TRBD2 (5 bases). This CDR3 comprises 16 residues. The V end lost 2 bases, the J end lost 2 bases, and 14 bases lay between the germline ends. CDR1 and CDR2 from the germline V gene are MNHEY and SVGAGI. The CDR3 nucleotides read TGTGCCAGCAGTTACGGAAGGCGGGTGTCCACAGATACGCAGTATTTT. Amino acids: CASSYGRRVSTDTQYF.

The rearrangement joins TRBV6-5 to TRBJ1-5; 10 bases are shared with TRBD1. The junction had 5 bases not matched to a gene; V was cut back by 3 bases and J by 6 bases. Germline V CDR1 and CDR2: MNHEY, SVGAGI. The CDR3 totals 15 residues. This CDR3 reads CASSYDRGPGQPQHF. The CDR3 region has the DNA TGTGCCAGCAGTTATGACAGGGGGCCGGGTCAGCCCCAGCATTTT.

The V and J genes are TRBV7-3 and TRBJ2-1; 12 bases fit TRBD2. Germline loops: CDR1 SGHTA, CDR2 FQGTGA. There are 15 residues in the CDR3. Unmatched junction bases numbered 3, after V lost 5 bases and J lost 4 bases. The DNA of the CDR3 is TGTGCCAGCAGCCAGACTAGCGGGGGTTACAATGAGCAGTTCTTC. Amino acids: CASSQTSGGYNEQFF.

The V gene is TRBV6-2 or TRBV6-3, the J gene TRBJ2-7; TRBD1 matches 7 bases. This CDR3 is built from 14 residues. CDR1 and CDR2 from the germline V gene are MNHEY and SVGEGT. V was clipped by 5 bases and J by 2 bases; unmatched bases: 6. The CDR3 coding sequence is TGTGCCAGCAGTACGACAGGGTCTACCTACGAGCAGTACTTC. Its protein product is CASSTTGSTYEQYF.

This rearrangement joins TRBV5-1 to TRBJ2-1; 8 nucleotides agree with TRBD1. The V segment lost 7 bases and the J segment 8 bases; nucleotides outside the gene matches: 11. This CDR3 has 14 residues. Germline V lookup: CDR1 SGHRS, CDR2 YFSETQ. The CDR3 bases are TGCGCCAGCGGGACCGGGACAGGCGTGGATGAGCAGTTCTTC. Its translation is CASGTGTGVDEQFF.

The CDR3 nucleotides are TGTGCAAGTCGCGTAGGAACGGGGGTCTCTGGGGCCAACGTCCTGACTTTC. Translated, it gives CASRVGTGVSGANVLTF. This sequence joins TRBV12-2 and TRBJ2-6; the listed D gene, TRBD2, was not tested against the DNA. TRBV12-2 has pseudogene status. CDR3 size: 17 residues.

Notes on this clone: The same CDR3 is also encoded by other DNA sequences in this sample. The V call is TRBV12-3 or TRBV12-4, the J call TRBJ2-3; no clear D gene. The V end lost 2 bases, the J end lost 4 bases, and 7 bases lay between the germline ends. The CDR3 has 13 amino acids. For the CDR3, the DNA is TGTGCCAGCAGTTTAAACTCCCCAGATACGCAGTATTTT. Amino acids: CASSLNSPDTQYF.